A single sample is the source of the 21 T cell receptor beta chains below, sequenced in a study of neurological immune-mediated disorders. A single record per CDR3 protein comes from TCRdb applying MiXCR to the 5' RACE reads. The table has about 17,000 distinct CDR3 sequences, 3.5% seen once. The specimen sequenced was CD8+ T cells from blood. Receptors originate from a woman aged 40 to 50 in good health.

The sample holds many counts of this clonotype. V is TRBV4-3 and J is TRBJ2-7, with no clear D. The V gene's germline CDR1 is LGHNA and CDR2 YSLEER. Deletions cut 1 base from V and 4 bases from J, with 11 bases between. The CDR3 length is 14 residues. In DNA, the CDR3 is TGCGCCAGCAGCCAAGTCGGCAGCCGGTACGAGCAGTACTTC. It yields the protein CASSQVGSRYEQYF.

At least ten counts were recorded for this clonotype. The chain employs TRBV6-1 and TRBJ2-7; 11 positions agree with TRBD2. V lost 4 bases, J lost 5 bases, and 4 bases stayed unmatched. Germline V gene lookup returns CDR1 MNHNS and CDR2 SASEGT. This CDR3 contains 14 residues. CDR3 region: CASSGLAGSNEQYF. In DNA form, the CDR3 reads TGTGCCAGCAGTGGACTAGCGGGATCAAACGAGCAGTACTTC.

This clonotype was observed many times. V usage is TRBV5-6 and J usage is TRBJ2-5, with D unresolved. V was trimmed by 1 base and J by 7 bases, leaving 14 bases between them. This CDR3 contains 14 residues. The V gene's germline CDR1 is SGHDT and CDR2 YYEEEE. For the CDR3, the DNA is TGTGCCAGCAGCTTGCAGAGCAACAATCCGACCCAGTACTTC. Translated: CASSLQSNNPTQYF.

This clonotype counts as medium-sized. V and J are TRBV5-1 and TRBJ2-7; D could derive from TRBD1 or TRBD2 (5 bases each). V was cut by 5 bases and J by 2 bases, with 14 bases left in between. Germline V gene data show CDR1 as SGHRS and CDR2 as YFSETQ. CDR3 length: 14 residues. CDR3 sequence: CASRQRDGTYEQYF. The CDR3 DNA follows: TGCGCCAGCAGGCAAAGGGACGGTACCTACGAGCAGTACTTC.

This clonotype was observed at least ten times. The rearrangement links TRBV29-1 to TRBJ1-5, with a weak D call TRBD1 (5 bases). Trimming removed 5 bases at V and 2 bases at J, with 10 bases between. Germline CDR1 is SQVTM and CDR2 is ANQGSEA. CDR3 size: 13 residues. The CDR3 region has the DNA TGCAGCGTTTACGGGGGAGGCAATCAGCCCCAGCATTTT. It encodes CSVYGGGNQPQHF.

This clonotype was seen many times. The genes are TRBV20-1 and TRBJ2-5; the D is unclear. The CDR3 spans 13 residues. The germline gives CDR1 DFQATT, CDR2 SNEGSKA (reference sequence). CDR3 sequence reads: CSGRLAYQETQYF. CDR3 nucleotides: TGCAGCGGCCGTTTGGCGTACCAAGAGACCCAGTACTTC.

This clonotype was detected many times. This chain uses TRBV9 with TRBJ2-7; 9 bases map to TRBD2. The CDR3 loop spans 16 amino acids. V lost 4 bases, J lost 5 bases, and 13 bases stayed unmatched. Germline V gene sequence: CDR1 SGDLS, CDR2 YYNGEE. CDR3 protein: CASSPLLASGNHEQYF. The DNA for the CDR3 is TGTGCCAGCAGCCCACTCCTGGCTAGCGGGAACCACGAGCAGTACTTC.

This clonotype was counted many times. The chain joins TRBV4-1 to TRBJ2-7; 8 bases map to TRBD2. Trimming at V came to 1 base and at J to 5 bases, leaving 10 bases not matched to a gene. There are 16 residues in the CDR3. The germline CDR1 and CDR2 sequences are MGHRA and YSYEKL. The CDR3 sequence is CASSQGGSGRNDEQYF. The CDR3 DNA follows: TGCGCCAGCAGCCAAGGAGGAAGCGGGAGAAACGACGAGCAGTACTTC.

This clonotype was counted many times. The V call is TRBV5-1, the J call TRBJ2-6; TRBD1 might be the D (6 bases). V lost 0 bases, J lost 6 bases, and 10 bases lay in between. There are 15 residues in the CDR3. Germline loops: CDR1 SGHRS, CDR2 YFSETQ. CDR3 amino acids: CASSLAQGMANVLTF. CDR3 coding DNA: TGCGCCAGCAGCTTGGCCCAGGGGATGGCCAACGTCCTGACTTTC. Full variable domain (outside the CDR3, taken from reference TRBV5-1 and TRBJ2-6): KAGVTQTPRYLIKTRGQQVTLSCSPISGHRSVSWYQQTPGQGLQFLFEYFSETQRNKGNFPGRFSGRQFSNSRSEMNVSTLELGDSALYLCASSLAQGMANVLTFGAGSRLTVL.

In this sample, this clonotype turned up many times. As DNA, the CDR3 is TGCGCCAGCAGCTTGGAAAGCGGGTACCAAGAGACCCAGTACTTC. As protein: CASSLESGYQETQYF. The rearrangement joins TRBV5-1 to TRBJ2-5; D possibly corresponds to TRBD2 (6 bases). This CDR3 comprises 15 residues. CDR1 and CDR2 (germline): SGHRS, YFSETQ. The V end lost 0 bases, the J end lost 0 bases, and 9 bases lay between the germline ends.

This clonotype was detected many times. DNA for the CDR3: TGTGCCAGCAGTCCTGGATCCCCCGGGGCCCAGTACTTC. Protein sequence: CASSPGSPGAQYF. This rearrangement joins TRBV27 to TRBJ2-5, with TRBD2 as a possible D gene (5 bases). Germline CDR1 reads MNHEY; CDR2 reads SMNVEV (reference sequence). CDR3 length equals 13 residues. Trimming pared 5 bases from V and 9 bases from J, leaving 16 bases between.

This clonotype was observed many times. The rearrangement links TRBV9 to TRBJ2-5, with D tentatively TRBD1 or TRBD2 (5 bases each). The CDR3 covers 13 residues. The V and J ends lost 0 bases and 5 bases respectively, with 8 bases between them. Germline V CDR1 and CDR2: SGDLS, YYNGEE. The CDR3 sequence is CASSVGGEETQYF. Written as DNA, the CDR3 is TGTGCCAGCAGCGTAGGAGGGGAGGAGACCCAGTACTTC.

This clonotype occurred many times. This chain joins TRBV20-1 and TRBJ2-1; possible D gene TRBD2, 6 bases. The CDR3 extends over 14 amino acids. The germline gives CDR1 DFQATT, CDR2 SNEGSKA (reference sequence). V lost 6 bases and J lost 0, with 12 bases in between. CDR3 nucleotides: TGCAGTGCCCGATCGGACTACTCCTACAATGAGCAGTTCTTC. Protein product: CSARSDYSYNEQFF.

This clonotype was counted many times. The chain's CDR3 is CASSDPLQGVKETQYF. The DNA of the CDR3 is TGTGCCAGCAGCGACCCGCTACAGGGAGTGAAGGAGACCCAGTACTTC. V usage is TRBV7-9 and J usage is TRBJ2-5; a possible D gene is TRBD1 (6 bases). The V gene lost 5 bases and the J gene lost 5 bases, with 21 bases spanning the gap. Germline lookup yields CDR1 SEHNR and CDR2 FQNEAQ (reference sequence). The CDR3 loop spans 16 amino acids.

This clonotype was observed at least ten times. J is TRBJ2-5 and V is TRBV11-2; tentative D call: TRBD1 (7 bases). The CDR3 is made up of 17 amino acids. V gave up 1 base and J gave up 2 bases, with 17 bases separating them. The V gene's germline CDR1 is SGHAT and CDR2 FQNNGV. The CDR3 DNA follows: TGTGCCAGCAGCTTAGTTCCCCAGGGGGGTTTACAAGAGACCCAGTACTTC. It codes for CASSLVPQGGLQETQYF. The complete variable domain, with remaining parts taken from reference TRBV11-2 and TRBJ2-5, reads EAGVAQSPRYKIIEKRQSVAFWCNPISGHATLYWYQQILGQGPKLLIQFQNNGVVDDSQLPKDRFSAERLKGVDSTLKIQPAKLEDSAVYLCASSLVPQGGLQETQYFGPGTRLLVL.

This clonotype was detected many times. The chain employs TRBV12-3 or TRBV12-4 and TRBJ2-3; unclear D gene. V dropped 3 bases and J dropped 6 bases, with 13 bases sitting between them. This CDR3 is 14 amino acids long. The CDR3: CASSFGPSTDTQYF. The CDR3, as DNA: TGTGCCAGCAGTTTTGGGCCTTCCACGGATACGCAGTATTTT.

There are many counts of this clonotype. J is TRBJ1-1 and V is TRBV20-1; D is perhaps TRBD1 (5 bases). This CDR3 has 12 residues. V dropped 7 bases and J dropped 4 bases, with 13 bases sitting between them. Germline V gene lookup returns CDR1 DFQATT and CDR2 SNEGSKA (reference sequence). CDR3 nucleotide sequence: TGCAGTGAGGCTAGAGGGACCACTGAAGCTTTCTTT. Translating gives CSEARGTTEAFF.

This clonotype was observed at least ten times. CDR3: CSLTQGYEQYF. The CDR3 DNA reads TGCAGCTTAACGCAGGGGTACGAGCAGTACTTC. The chain has TRBV29-1 and TRBJ2-7, with D possibly TRBD1 on 6 matching bases. Germline-derived CDR1 and CDR2 are SQVTM and ANQGSEA. CDR3 length: 11 amino acids. With 8 bases removed from V and 4 bases from J, the gap between germline ends came to 12 bases.

This clonotype was picked up many times. The rearrangement uses TRBV6-2 or TRBV6-3 and TRBJ2-7; D is perhaps TRBD1 or TRBD2 (5 bases each). This CDR3 contains 21 residues. Germline V gene sequence: CDR1 MNHEY, CDR2 SVGEGT. V was pared by 0 bases and J by 3 bases, with 30 bases between. CDR3 sequence: CASSYSGTRLATRKDIYEQYF. The CDR3 DNA reads as TGTGCCAGCAGTTACTCGGGGACCAGATTAGCTACTCGTAAGGATATCTACGAGCAGTACTTC.

This clonotype was detected ten times or more. The rearrangement joins TRBV6-2 or TRBV6-3 to TRBJ2-7, with 10 nucleotides matching TRBD2. This CDR3 spans 14 amino acids. Germline CDR1 is MNHEY and CDR2 is SVGEGT. Unmatched junction bases numbered 5, after V lost 6 bases and J lost 3 bases. The CDR3 DNA sequence: TGTGCCAGCAGCGGGACTAGCGCTTTCTACGAGCAGTACTTC. Its protein product is CASSGTSAFYEQYF.

This clonotype was observed many times. The chain is built from TRBV20-1 and TRBJ2-7; no clear D gene. V was shortened by 0 bases and J by 4 bases, with 7 bases between the two germline ends. The germline V gene has CDR1 DFQATT and CDR2 SNEGSKA (reference sequence). The CDR3 spans 12 residues. The CDR3 spells CSAREREYEQYF. In nucleotides, the CDR3 is TGCAGTGCTAGAGAAAGGGAATACGAGCAGTACTTC.